Presented here are 11 T cell receptor beta chains from one specimen sequenced in a study of blood T cell repertoires in COVID-19. TCRdb's copy holds only in-frame clones and misses some; the assay was immunoSEQ multiplex PCR. The sample lists a few hundred thousand clones; approximately 86% were seen once. The sample taken for sequencing was PBMCs or T cells enriched from blood (not recorded which). These receptors came from a woman in her fifties or sixties with acute COVID-19.

The rearrangement links TRBV7-8 to TRBJ2-7, with a weak D call TRBD2 (6 bases). There are 15 residues in the CDR3. The ends were cut back, 5 bases at V and 1 base at J, with 15 bases in the middle. CDR1 is SGHVS and CDR2 is FQNEAQ in the germline V gene. CDR3 sequence reads: CASSLNRDWSYEQYF. For the CDR3, the DNA is TGTGCCAGCAGCCTAAACCGGGACTGGTCCTACGAGCAGTACTTC.

V is TRBV28 and J is TRBJ1-3; TRBD1 is a possible D gene (5 bases). The V end was cut by 3 bases, the J end by 0 bases, with 15 bases between. The CDR3 contains 17 residues. The germline gives CDR1 MDHEN, CDR2 SYDVKM. The CDR3 here is CASSFEYGGYSGNTIYF. CDR3 in DNA: TGTGCCAGCAGTTTTGAGTACGGGGGGTACTCTGGAAACACCATATATTTT.

The CDR3 region has the DNA TGTGCCACCAGTGATCCTGCCTCACCGGGAGAGACCCAGTACTTC. Translation: CATSDPASPGETQYF. This chain links TRBV24-1 with TRBJ2-5; unclear D gene. The CDR3 is 15 residues long. CDR1 KGHDR and CDR2 SFDVKD come from the germline V gene. The V end lost 3 bases, the J end lost 4 bases, and 14 bases lay between the germline ends.

The rearrangement uses TRBV3-1 (or the pseudogene TRBV3-2) and TRBJ2-7; 8 bases map to TRBD2. The V segment lost 2 bases and the J segment 3 bases; nucleotides outside the gene matches: 6. The CDR3 contains 15 residues. Per the germline V gene, CDR1 is LGHDT and CDR2 is YNNKEL (reference sequence). CDR3 loop: CASSQTTSGGYEQYF. The CDR3 DNA sequence: TGTGCCAGCAGCCAAACAACTAGCGGAGGCTACGAGCAGTACTTC.

The V and J genes are TRBV15 and TRBJ1-2; TRBD1 is a possible D gene (5 bases). With 0 bases removed from V and 2 bases from J, the gap between germline ends came to 10 bases. The CDR3 is made up of 15 amino acids. Germline V lookup: CDR1 LNHNV, CDR2 YYDKDF (reference sequence). The CDR3: CATSRDRQQNYGYTF. DNA of the CDR3: TGTGCCACCAGCAGAGACCGACAGCAGAACTATGGCTACACCTTC.

As concerns this clone: The junction and the germline gene differ at one end; a read error may be behind it. CDR3 residues: CASRPGGPSSEQYF. DNA for the CDR3: TGTGCCAGCAGGCCCGGAGGGCCATCCTCCGAGCAGTACTTC. The chain employs TRBV2 and TRBJ2-7; D is possibly TRBD2 (6 bases). CDR1 is SNHLY and CDR2 is FYNNEI in the germline V gene. The CDR3 loop spans 14 amino acids.

The chain carries TRBV5-6 and TRBJ2-3, with TRBD1 identical over 9 bases. Germline CDR1 SGHDT, CDR2 YYEEEE. V lost 0 bases and J lost 2; bases outside the gene matches: 4. This CDR3 is built from 16 residues. CDR3 sequence: CASSLAGTGYTDTQYF. The DNA for the CDR3 is TGTGCCAGCAGCTTGGCCGGGACAGGGTACACAGATACGCAGTATTTT.

This clone appeared a few times. The J gene is TRBJ1-2, the V gene TRBV7-2; D may be TRBD1 (5 bases). The CDR3 has 14 residues. Trimming removed 0 bases from V and 1 base from J, with 6 bases in between. Germline CDR1 and CDR2: SGHTA and FQGNSA. The CDR3: CASSLAGVNYGYTF. The CDR3 DNA is TGTGCCAGCAGCTTAGCAGGGGTTAACTATGGCTACACCTTC.

The rearrangement uses TRBV3-1 (or the pseudogene TRBV3-2) and TRBJ2-7, with D maybe TRBD2 (6 bases). The CDR3 runs to 13 residues. CDR1 LGHDT and CDR2 YNNKEL come from the germline V gene (reference sequence). V gave up 0 bases and J gave up 6 bases, with 9 bases separating them. The CDR3 spells CASSQDHGSEQYF. Here the CDR3 DNA reads TGTGCCAGCAGCCAAGACCACGGGAGCGAGCAGTACTTC.

Here the CDR3 DNA reads TGTGCAAGTCGCCCTAGTGGGCTAGCGGGGACGAATGAGCAGTTCTTC. This sequence encodes CASRPSGLAGTNEQFF. The chain joins TRBV12-2 to TRBJ2-1; TRBD2 reflects the table's D call only, with no check against the DNA. TRBV12-2 constitutes a pseudogene. The CDR3 covers 16 residues.

The chain joins TRBV19 to TRBJ1-5; possibly TRBD1 for D (6 bases). CDR1 is LNHDA, CDR2 SQIVND, per germline (reference sequence). V lost 0 bases to trimming and J lost 0 bases, with 15 bases between them. The CDR3 spans 18 residues. The CDR3 DNA reads TGTGCCAGTAGTATAGAGGGCCCAGGGGCACATAGCAATCAGCCCCAGCATTTT. Its protein is CASSIEGPGAHSNQPQHF.